This T cell receptor (beta chain) is drawn from a study of neurological immune-mediated disorders. This clonotype was observed a handful of times. This CDR3 has 14 residues. Germline lookup yields CDR1 LNHDA and CDR2 SQIVND (reference sequence). V was pared by 5 bases and J by 3 bases, with 10 bases between. Using its own MiXCR run on the 5' RACE reads, TCRdb lists one record per CDR3 protein. The table records about 84,000 distinct CDR3 sequences, about 9.3% of them present only once. Source material: PBMCs. V is TRBV19 and J is TRBJ2-2, with D unresolved. This TCR was sampled from a man aged 35 to 55 in good health. The CDR3 nucleotides read TGTGCCAGTAGTTTTGGGGTCGACACCGGGGAGCTGTTTTTT. This encodes CASSFGVDTGELFF.